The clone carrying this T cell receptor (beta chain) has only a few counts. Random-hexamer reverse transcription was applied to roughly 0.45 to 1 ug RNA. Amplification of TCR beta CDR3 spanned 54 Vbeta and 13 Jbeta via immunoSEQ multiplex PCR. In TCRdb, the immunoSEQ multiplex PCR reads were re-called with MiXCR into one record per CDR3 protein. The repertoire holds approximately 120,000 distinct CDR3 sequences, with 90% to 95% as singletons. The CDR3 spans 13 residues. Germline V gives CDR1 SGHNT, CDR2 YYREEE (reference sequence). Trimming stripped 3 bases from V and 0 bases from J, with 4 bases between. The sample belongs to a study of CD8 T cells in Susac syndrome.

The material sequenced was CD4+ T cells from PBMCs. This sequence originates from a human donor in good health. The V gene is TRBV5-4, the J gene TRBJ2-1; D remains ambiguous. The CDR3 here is CASSSGSYNEQFF. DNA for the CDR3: TGTGCCAGCAGCTCGGGCTCCTACAATGAGCAGTTCTTC.